The present entry profiles one TCR beta chain with its context. Its antigen remains unidentified. The sample originates from a study of long-term antiretroviral therapy in people with HIV. General observations from the study: ART was followed by higher diversity that remained below transplant donor controls. Clones that expanded before ART (that is, prior to treatment) dominated the repertoire at all time points.

HIV-positive participants were all treated in the United States. Going into DNA extraction, samples held roughly 0.85-11 million cryopreserved PBMC. The ends were cut back, 4 bases at V and 1 base at J, with 18 bases in the middle. Germline values: CDR1 MGHDK, CDR2 SYGVNS. The CDR3 consists of 17 residues. Survey-level resolution applied to immunoSEQ assay v3.0. Some clones are missing from TCRdb's copy, which holds only in-frame ones; the method was immunoSEQ multiplex PCR. Of about 15,000 clones listed, 80% to 90% are singletons. The sequences come from unsorted PBMCs, collected 0.3 years after starting antiretroviral therapy. The receptor was derived from a man aged 18 to 29 with HIV. This chain links TRBV25-1 with TRBJ2-3; TRBD1 is a possible D gene (6 bases). The CDR3 loop is CASSVGQPSLRTDTQYF. Written as DNA, the CDR3 is TGTGCCAGCAGTGTCGGACAGCCAAGTCTTCGCACAGATACGCAGTATTTT.